This TCR beta chain comes out of a study of blood T cell repertoires in COVID-19. Across the whole study: Researchers got acute and convalescent COVID-19 samples from the United States, Italy and Spain.

As processed by the authors: Quantification of nucleated cells was approximated via reference gene primer amplification. Data came from immunoSEQ multiplex PCR; TCRdb stores just in-frame clones and leaves some out. V, J and clone size derive from that table, while D and trimming were established from the DNA sequence. The table records 250,000 to 350,000 clones, around 84% of them present only once. Patients of the Seattle cohort, enrolled during active infection, were followed longitudinally. This CDR3 contains 16 residues. Germline assignment: CDR1 MDHEN and CDR2 SYDVKM. Losses at the gene ends were 4 bases for V and 1 base for J; bases not matched to a gene: 8.

Sequenced material: peripheral blood. The chain links TRBV28 to TRBJ1-1; TRBD1 aligns across 8 bases. This clonotype originated in a human donor with COVID-19, enrolled during active disease. The donor label of this sample is uncertain. The CDR3 reads CASSSRTGPGNTEAFF. The CDR3 DNA reads as TGTGCCAGCAGTTCCCGGACAGGGCCGGGGAACACTGAAGCTTTCTTT.